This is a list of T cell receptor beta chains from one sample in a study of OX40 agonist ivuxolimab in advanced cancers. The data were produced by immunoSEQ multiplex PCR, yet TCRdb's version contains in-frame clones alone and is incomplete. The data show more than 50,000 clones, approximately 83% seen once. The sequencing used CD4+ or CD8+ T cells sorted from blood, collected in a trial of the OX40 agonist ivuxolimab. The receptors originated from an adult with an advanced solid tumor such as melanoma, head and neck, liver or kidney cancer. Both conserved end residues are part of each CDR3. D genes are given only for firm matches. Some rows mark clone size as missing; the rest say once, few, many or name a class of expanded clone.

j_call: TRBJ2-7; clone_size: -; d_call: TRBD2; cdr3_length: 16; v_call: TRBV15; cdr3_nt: TGTGCCACCAGCAGAGCTGCGCGACTAGCTCCTTTCGAGCAGTACTTC; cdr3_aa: CATSRAARLAPFEQYF
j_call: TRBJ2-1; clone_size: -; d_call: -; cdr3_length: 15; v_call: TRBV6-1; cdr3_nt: TGTGCCGCGAGGGGGGGAGCGGGAAATTTGGGTGAGCAGTTCTTC; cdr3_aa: CAARGGAGNLGEQFF
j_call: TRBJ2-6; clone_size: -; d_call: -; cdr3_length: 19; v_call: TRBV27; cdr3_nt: TGTGCCAGCAGCTTGCGGATACTACAGGGTAGCTCTGGGGCCAACGTCCTGACTTTC; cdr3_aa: CASSLRILQGSSGANVLTF
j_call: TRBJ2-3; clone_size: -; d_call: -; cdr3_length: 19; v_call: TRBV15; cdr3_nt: TGTGCCACCAGCAGAGATTATCAGGGTGCGGGTGGGTACACAGATACGCAGTATTTT; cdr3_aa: CATSRDYQGAGGYTDTQYF
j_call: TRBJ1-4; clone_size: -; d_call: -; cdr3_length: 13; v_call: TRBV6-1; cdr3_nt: TGTGCCAGCAGTGAGACGGGGAATGAAAAACTGTTTTTT; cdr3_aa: CASSETGNEKLFF
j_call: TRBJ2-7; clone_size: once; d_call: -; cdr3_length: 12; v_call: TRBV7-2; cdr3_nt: TGTGCCAGCAGCTCGAGGGGCTACGAGCAGTACTTC; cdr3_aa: CASSSRGYEQYF
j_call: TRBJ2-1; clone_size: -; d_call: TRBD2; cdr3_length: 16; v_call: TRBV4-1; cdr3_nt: TGCGCCAGCAGCCCGAGCGGGGGAGGAATTTACAATGAGCAGTTCTTC; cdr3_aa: CASSPSGGGIYNEQFF
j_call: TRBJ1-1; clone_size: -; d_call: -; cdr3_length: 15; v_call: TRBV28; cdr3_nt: TGTGCCAGCGGCAGGGGCGGGAGCTTGAACACTGAAGCTTTCTTT; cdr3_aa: CASGRGGSLNTEAFF
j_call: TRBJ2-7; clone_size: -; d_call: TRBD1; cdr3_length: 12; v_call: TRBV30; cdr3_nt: TGTGCCTGGGGACAGGGGGACTACGAGCAGTACTTC; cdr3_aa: CAWGQGDYEQYF
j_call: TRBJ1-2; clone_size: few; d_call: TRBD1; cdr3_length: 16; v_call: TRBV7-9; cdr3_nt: TGTGCCAGCAGCCCCGGGACAGGGGGCCTCAACTATGGCTACACCTTC; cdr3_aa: CASSPGTGGLNYGYTF
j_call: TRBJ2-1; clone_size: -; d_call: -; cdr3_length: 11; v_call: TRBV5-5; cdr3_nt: TGTGCCAGCAGGCAATACAATGAGCAGTTCTTC; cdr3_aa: CASRQYNEQFF
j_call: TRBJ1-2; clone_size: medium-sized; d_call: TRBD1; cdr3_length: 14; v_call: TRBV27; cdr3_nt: TGTGCCAGCAGTCCCCAACAGGGGGTAGATGGCTACACCTTC; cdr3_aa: CASSPQQGVDGYTF
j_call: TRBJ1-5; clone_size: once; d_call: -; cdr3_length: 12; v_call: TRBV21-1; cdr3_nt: TGTGCCAGCACCATGTCGGGACCCCCGAATGTCTTT; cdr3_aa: CASTMSGPPNVF
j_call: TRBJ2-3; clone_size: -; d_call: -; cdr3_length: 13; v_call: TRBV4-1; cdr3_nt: TGCGCCAGCAGCCAAGAGTGGGCAGATACGCAGTATTTT; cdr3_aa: CASSQEWADTQYF
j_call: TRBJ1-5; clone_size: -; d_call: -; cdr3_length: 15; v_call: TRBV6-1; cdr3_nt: TGTGCCAGCAGTGAGGGCAGGGATCTGGGGCAGCCCCAGCATTTT; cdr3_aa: CASSEGRDLGQPQHF
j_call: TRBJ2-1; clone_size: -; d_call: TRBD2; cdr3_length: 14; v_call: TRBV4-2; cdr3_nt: TGTGCCAGCAGCCAAGACTTGGCGGGGGAAAGGCAGTTCTTC; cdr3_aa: CASSQDLAGERQFF
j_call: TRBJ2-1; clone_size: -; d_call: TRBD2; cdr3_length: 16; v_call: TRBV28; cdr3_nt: TGTGCCAGCAGTTTAGGTGGACTAGCCTCCTACAATGAGCAGTTCTTC; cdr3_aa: CASSLGGLASYNEQFF
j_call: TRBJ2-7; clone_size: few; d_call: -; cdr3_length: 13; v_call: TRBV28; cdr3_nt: TGTGCCAGTCGAGCGGGCCTAACCTACGAGCAGTACTTC; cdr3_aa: CASRAGLTYEQYF
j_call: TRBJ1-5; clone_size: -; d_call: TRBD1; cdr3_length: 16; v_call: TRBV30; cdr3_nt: TGTGCCTGGAGTGTACCAGGCGGGACAGGGAATCAGCCCCAGCATTTT; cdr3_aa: CAWSVPGGTGNQPQHF
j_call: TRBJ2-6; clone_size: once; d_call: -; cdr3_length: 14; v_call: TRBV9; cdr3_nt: TGTGCCAGCCGGGGAGGATCTGGGGCCAACGTCCTGACTTTC; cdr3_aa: CASRGGSGANVLTF
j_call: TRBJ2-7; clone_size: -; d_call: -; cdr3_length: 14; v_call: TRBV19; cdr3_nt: TGTGCCAGTAGTGCCCGAGCAGGGGTCTTCGAGCAGTACTTC; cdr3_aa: CASSARAGVFEQYF
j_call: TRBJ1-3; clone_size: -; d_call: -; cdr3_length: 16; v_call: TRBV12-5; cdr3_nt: TGTGCTAGTGGTTTGGTTACGGGGGCCTCTGGAAACACCATATATTTT; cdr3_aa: CASGLVTGASGNTIYF
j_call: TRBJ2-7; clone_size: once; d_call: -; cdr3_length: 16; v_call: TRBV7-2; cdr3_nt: TGTGCCAGCAGCTTAGCTTTTCGGCAGACAACTTACGAGCAGTACTTC; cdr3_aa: CASSLAFRQTTYEQYF
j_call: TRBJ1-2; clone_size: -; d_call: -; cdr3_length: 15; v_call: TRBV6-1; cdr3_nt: TGTGCCAGCAGTGAATATCCGACAGCTAACTATGGCTACACCTTC; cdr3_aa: CASSEYPTANYGYTF
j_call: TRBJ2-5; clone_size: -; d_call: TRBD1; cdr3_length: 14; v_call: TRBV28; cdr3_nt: TGTGCCAGCAGACCGGACAGGGGGCTAAAGACCCAGTACTTC; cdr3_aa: CASRPDRGLKTQYF
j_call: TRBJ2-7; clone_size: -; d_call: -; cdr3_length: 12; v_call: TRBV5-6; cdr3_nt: TGTGCCAGCAGCTTGGACCGAGCTGTGCAGTACTTC; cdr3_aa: CASSLDRAVQYF
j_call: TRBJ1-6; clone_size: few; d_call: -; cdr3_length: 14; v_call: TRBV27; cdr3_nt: TGTGCCAGCATGCAGAGCTCCTATAATTCACCCCTCCACTTT; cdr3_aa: CASMQSSYNSPLHF
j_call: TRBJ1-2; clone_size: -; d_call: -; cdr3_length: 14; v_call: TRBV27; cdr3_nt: TGTGCCAGCAGTGCGATCAGGGGAAACTATGGCTACACCTTC; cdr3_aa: CASSAIRGNYGYTF
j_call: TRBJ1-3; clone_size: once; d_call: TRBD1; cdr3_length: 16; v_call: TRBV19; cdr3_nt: TGTGCCAGTAGAAGAGGGACAGGGGTTTCTGGAAACACCATATATTTT; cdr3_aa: CASRRGTGVSGNTIYF
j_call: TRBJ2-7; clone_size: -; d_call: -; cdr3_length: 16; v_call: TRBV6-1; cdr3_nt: TGTGCCAGCAGTGAAGCCCCGGAGCCAACGTCCTACGAGCAGTACTTC; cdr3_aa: CASSEAPEPTSYEQYF
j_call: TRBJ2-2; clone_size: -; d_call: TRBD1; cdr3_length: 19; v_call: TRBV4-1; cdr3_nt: TGCGCCAGCAGCCAAGTTGTTGACAGGGTCGAGCAAGACGGGCGGGAGCTGTTTTTT; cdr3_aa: CASSQVVDRVEQDGRELFF
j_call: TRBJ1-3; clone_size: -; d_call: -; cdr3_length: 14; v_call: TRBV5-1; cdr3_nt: TGCGCCAGCAGGGGGGACGCCTCTGGAAACACCATATATTTT; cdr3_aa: CASRGDASGNTIYF
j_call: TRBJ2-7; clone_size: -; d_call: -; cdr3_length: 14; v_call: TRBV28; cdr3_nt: TGTGCCACCCAGTTGGGGGGTAGTGTTTACGAGCAGTACTTC; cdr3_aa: CATQLGGSVYEQYF
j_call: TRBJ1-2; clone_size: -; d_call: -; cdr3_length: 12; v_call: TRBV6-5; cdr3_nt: TGTGCCAGCAGTTACGAGGCTTATGGCTACACCTTC; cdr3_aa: CASSYEAYGYTF
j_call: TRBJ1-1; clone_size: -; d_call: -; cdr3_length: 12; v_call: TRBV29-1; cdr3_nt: TGCAGCGTTTGGAACGGCAACACTGAAGCTTTCTTT; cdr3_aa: CSVWNGNTEAFF
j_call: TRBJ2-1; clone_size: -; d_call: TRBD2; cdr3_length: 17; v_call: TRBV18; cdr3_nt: TGTGCCAGCTCACTCAGACTAGCGGGAGGTAGCCACAATGAGCAGTTCTTC; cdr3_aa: CASSLRLAGGSHNEQFF
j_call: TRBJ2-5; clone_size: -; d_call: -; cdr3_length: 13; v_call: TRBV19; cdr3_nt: TGTGCCAGTAGTATGGGAGCGCTGGAGACCCAGTACTTC; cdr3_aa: CASSMGALETQYF
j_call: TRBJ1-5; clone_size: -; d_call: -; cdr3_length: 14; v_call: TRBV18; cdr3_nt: TGTGCCAGCTCACCAGGGCGAGAGCAACAGCCCCAGCATTTT; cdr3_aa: CASSPGREQQPQHF
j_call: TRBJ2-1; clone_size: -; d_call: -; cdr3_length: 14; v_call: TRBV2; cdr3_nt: TGTGCCAGCAGTGAGACCGTGTCCTACAATGAGCAGTTCTTC; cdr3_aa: CASSETVSYNEQFF
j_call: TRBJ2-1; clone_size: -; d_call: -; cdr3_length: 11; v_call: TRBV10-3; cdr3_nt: TGTGCCATCAGTGATAGTCATGAGCAGTTCTTC; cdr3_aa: CAISDSHEQFF
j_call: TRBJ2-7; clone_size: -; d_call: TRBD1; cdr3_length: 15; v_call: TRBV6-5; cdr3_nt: TGTGCCAGCAGCCCTAGGACAGGAGGCTCCTACGAGCAGTACTTC; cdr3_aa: CASSPRTGGSYEQYF
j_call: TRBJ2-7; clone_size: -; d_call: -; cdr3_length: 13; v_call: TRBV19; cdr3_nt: TGTGCCAGTAGTATCCGCTCCGGGACCCCGCAGTACTTC; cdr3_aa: CASSIRSGTPQYF
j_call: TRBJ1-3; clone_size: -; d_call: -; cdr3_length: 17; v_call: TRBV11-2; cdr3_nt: TGTGCCAGCAGCTTAGATCTACCCTCGGGCTCTGGAAACACCATATATTTT; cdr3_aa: CASSLDLPSGSGNTIYF
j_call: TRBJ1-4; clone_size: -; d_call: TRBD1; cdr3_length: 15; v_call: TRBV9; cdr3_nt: TGTGCCAGCAGCGCCGACAGGGGCACTAATGAAAAACTGTTTTTT; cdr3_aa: CASSADRGTNEKLFF